The sequence of this T cell receptor beta chain was determined in a study of cytomegalovirus exposure and HLA in healthy donors (dated by TCRdb to the late 2010s). Context from the whole study: An earlier analysis of approximately 640 of the donors reported approximately 300 Gb of sequence data and 117 million unique TCR beta sequences from some 180 million T cells. Approximately 310 gigabases of sequencing data and tens of millions of unique TCR sequences were included in an early release covering 550 to 650 HLA-typed donors. Of the roughly 400 genotyped donors, approximately 82% fell in the genetic ancestry cluster associated with self-reported Caucasian donors. The study aimed to test whether signatures of past pathogen exposure could be identified by cataloging public T cell receptors. The study used immunosequencing to profile the T cell repertoires of under 700 subjects and linked those repertoires to cytomegalovirus serostatus. In addition to the first cohort of 650 to 750 subjects, a separate validation cohort of 120 different subjects was used. The study combined high-throughput TCR immunosequencing, statistical association of individual TCRs with disease status, and machine learning to predict cytomegalovirus infection status. In a later analysis, previously published TCR beta repertoires from 600 to 850 donors were re-analyzed and high-resolution HLA genotyping was added so that TCR occurrence patterns could be studied. Rather than drawing on any new phenotypic data, the later analysis identified candidate immune exposures from TCR beta sequences and the way those sequences occurred across donors. An earlier analysis of around 580 of the donors used high-throughput TCR beta sequencing to judge whether each TCR beta V gene segment behaved as functional or pseudogenic. Donor age, sex, ethnicity and CMV serostatus were collected together with the repertoire data. A later genetic analysis used genome-wide SNP genotypes for about 55% of the 666 donors, treating that subset as a discovery cohort. Every discovery cohort repertoire had been produced on one sequencing platform. Class I and class II HLA loci were covered by the typing at four-digit resolution. Typing coverage differed by locus: A, B, C, DRB1 and DQB1 were typed in roughly 629-630 donors, DQA1 in about 550, DPA1 in some 610, and DPB1 in just under 480. Several DR-DQ haplotypes were treated as single units for association and clustering because of strong linkage in the cohort. Among about 400 genotyped donors of the cohort, an average of around 240,000 unique TCR beta nucleotide sequences was sequenced per donor, of which roughly 17% were non-productive. Here is what the overall study found, with its caveats: In the study, 150 to 200 TCR beta chains were listed as associated with cytomegalovirus. It was suggested by the authors that the approach could potentially be generalized to other disease states and immunological phenotypes. In a later genetic analysis, a missense DCLRE1C variant was associated with V-gene and J-gene trimming of TCR beta chains, and the association was replicated in an independent cohort. A later analysis reported that several top co-occurrence clusters appeared linked to parvovirus B19, influenza, CMV and Epstein-Barr virus. In a later analysis, the rate of TCR association differed among HLA loci, with DRB1 alleles having the most associated TCRs and HLA-C alleles having the fewest. The presence/absence analyses assumed that sequencing depth was roughly uniform across donors, and that assumption may not be true. Because some donors lacked HLA typing at each locus, the association tests relied only on the typed subset. According to a later genetic analysis, donors in an Asian-associated ancestry cluster had fewer N-insertions in productive TCRs than the roughly 660-donor mean. Cytomegalovirus status was reported to be diagnosed by the classifier with high specificity and sensitivity in both the original and validation cohorts. The only immune exposure information available for the cohort was CMV serostatus. At a false discovery rate of 0.05, a later analysis linked around 17,000 TCR beta sequences to specific HLA alleles. The 87-base-pair reads could not distinguish some IMGT-functional V segments, including TRBV6-2 and TRBV6-3, so those segments were excluded. In an earlier analysis of around 600 of the donors, most TCR beta V segments were observed in productive rearrangements about 87% or about 30% of the time, broadly matching IMGT annotations. The sequencing pipeline was judged likely to have produced a cluster of highly shared sequence variants as a technical artifact. Most CMV-associated TCR beta chains appeared to be HLA-restricted in a later analysis, and the HLA associations seemed to be driven largely by CMV exposure. When HLA alleles, especially DR and DQ, strongly co-occurred, attributing TCR associations to individual alleles was difficult. Fewer than 20 rarely observed V segments, including chromosome 9 orphons, were excluded from the earlier analysis of a few hundred of the donors because counts were too low. This cohort had only TCR beta chains sequenced, and the lack of alpha or paired-chain data limited which features could be detected. While some public TCRs were present in many individuals, most TCR sequences turned up only very rarely across donors. Linkage disequilibrium might explain the correlated functional status among segregating V segments, but an unknown experimental factor could not be excluded. In vitro tests confirmed that a few of the cytomegalovirus-associated TCR beta chains recognize cytomegalovirus antigens. A further reported finding was that TCR beta sequences accurately predicted the HLA-A and HLA-B alleles for most subjects in the first cohort. In a later analysis, HLA-associated TCR beta chains were found to be more clonally expanded and to have lower generation probabilities than equally common non-associated chains.

Remarks on this clone: Its antigen is currently not known. The input lacks base qualities; no much larger clone sits a single base away.

The CDR3 goes from the cysteine to the phenylalanine over 14 residues. Only the CDR3 DNA is retained, 42 bases long and in frame from the first base. For CDR1 and CDR2, the germline V gene (reference sequence) lists MNHEY and SMNVEV. Deletion took 10 bases off V and 0 bases off J, with a span of 15 bases between the germline ends. The cohort consisted of 666 healthy bone marrow donors. At the time of sampling, every cohort member was nominally healthy, though immune exposures that went unrecorded were likely present. The donor was CMV seronegative and belonged to the group of 352 seronegative cohort members. Each donor provided a peripheral blood sample, and peripheral blood mononuclear cells were used for TCR beta sequencing. Genomic DNA extraction from the blood cell samples was performed with the Qiagen DNeasy Blood Extraction Kit. Library preparation employed the immunoSEQ multiplex PCR assay. For the multiplex PCR, a mixture combining 60 forward primers for TCR Vbeta segments and 13 reverse primers for TCR Jbeta segments was used. A multiplex PCR assay on genomic DNA amplified the CDR3 region of rearranged TCR beta genes. The Illumina HiSeq System was used to sequence the amplified TCR beta libraries as 87-base-pair reads. Per the original workflow: A later analysis counted about 80 million unique TCR beta chains across the 600 to 850 repertoires, and 10 million to 12 million of these chains were shared by at least two donors. Raw reads were error-corrected and collapsed into unique sequences by a nearest-neighbor algorithm in which closely related sequences were merged to remove PCR and sequencing errors. Alignment of CDR3 sequences to IMGT reference sequences was used to assign V, D and J gene segments. For a sequence to be retained, at least a six-nucleotide match to both a V gene segment and a J gene segment was required. A rearrangement counted as productive if the CDR3 had no stop codons and remained in frame with V and J, and every other rearrangement counted as non-productive. CDR3 was defined according to IMGT convention as the region running from the second conserved V-encoded cysteine to the conserved J-encoded phenylalanine. The earlier analysis of 500 to 750 of the donors excluded any sequence lacking an unambiguous match to a single V gene segment. In an earlier analysis of several hundred of the donors, V segments were called functional above 56.7% productive rearrangements and were called segregating when the between-donor standard deviation exceeded 5%. A statistical classification framework was developed to diagnose cytomegalovirus status using the catalog of TCR beta chain sequences. V and J gene assignment, in a later analysis, came from comparing TCR nucleotide sequences with IMGT/GENE-DB human TR gene sequences. A later analysis assigned CDR3 sequences and most-parsimonious VDJ recombination scenarios with the TCRdist pipeline. In a later analysis, every TCR beta chain was defined by the combination of its CDR3 amino acid sequence and its V-gene family, and reads without a unique V-gene family were dropped. A later analysis removed over 500 highly shared, low-generation-probability nucleotide sequences to deal with suspected cross-contamination and a sequencing artifact. For each public chain, a later analysis derived a clonal expansion index from normalized ranks of inferred template counts within each repertoire. In a later analysis, generation probabilities were computed with a VDJ recombination model fitted to out-of-frame rearrangements, and the resulting probabilities were checked against IGoR. In a later analysis, TCR-TCR, TCR-HLA and TCR-CMV co-occurrence was scored with hypergeometric tests, and a repertoire-size bias correction was applied to TCR pairs. To estimate false discovery rates, a later analysis permuted the HLA or CMV assignments 20 times. In a later analysis, co-occurring TCRs were grouped using DBSCAN, with TCRdist sequence similarity added in when clustering inside HLA-allele-positive subsets. Repertoires with fewer than 30,000 or more than 120,000 public chains, plus five repertoires with anomalous nucleotide sharing, were excluded from co-occurrence clustering. As stored in TCRdb, this immuneACCESS dataset retains in-frame rearrangements with V and J assigned. A fraction of the clones does not appear; measured against another copy, unresolved V genes explain less than half of the discrepancy, and the remainder lacks a known reason. The DNA gave D and trimming, while V, J and clone size come from that table. Present in this sample are 90,000 to 150,000 clones, approximately 80% of which were seen just once. The top ten clonotypes cover roughly 2.7% of the sample.

The rearrangement combines TRBV27 with TRBJ1-1, with TRBD1 perhaps the D gene, on 5 matching bases. This receptor was identified in a female donor in good health and CMV-seronegative. Sequences were obtained from PBMCs. The CDR3: CATARGAMNTEAFF. The nucleotide sequence is TGTGCCACCGCCCGTGGGGCTATGAACACTGAAGCTTTCTTT.